What follows are 32 T cell receptor beta chains derived from one specimen sequenced in a study of beta chain features in type 1 diabetes. All of the isolated RNA was reverse transcribed, so expressed TCRB transcripts were sequenced. Generated by immunoSEQ multiplex PCR, the TCRdb table keeps only in-frame clones and is missing some. The sample includes approximately 250,000 clones, over 7.5% of them seen just once. The sequencing input was naive CD4+ T cells from blood. These receptors were taken from a woman between 18 and 29 years old in good health.

CDR3 nucleotides: TGTGCCAGCAGCTTGAGCACAGGGGACGAGCAGTACTTC. Amino acids: CASSLSTGDEQYF. V usage is TRBV5-4 and J usage is TRBJ2-7, with TRBD1 matching 7 bases. V was pared by 1 base and J by 5 bases, with 3 bases of the junction left unmatched. The germline gives CDR1 SGHNT, CDR2 YYREEE (reference sequence). The CDR3 has 13 amino acids. The full variable domain, in which reference TRBV5-4 and TRBJ2-7 provide the parts outside the CDR3, is ETGVTQSPTHLIKTRGQQVTLRCSSQSGHNTVSWYQQALGQGPQFIFQYYREEENGRGNFPPRFSGLQFPNYSSELNVNALELDDSALYLCASSLSTGDEQYFGPGTRLTVT.

This clone was seen only a few times. The chain is built from TRBV5-1 and TRBJ2-5; possible D gene TRBD1, 6 bases. Trimming removed 0 bases at V and 7 bases at J, with 13 bases between. The germline CDR1 and CDR2 sequences are SGHRS and YFSETQ. The CDR3 runs 14 residues. As DNA, the CDR3 is TGCGCCAGCAGCTTGGCCCCAGGGGCTGGGACCCAGTACTTC. This translates into CASSLAPGAGTQYF.

This clone was counted a few times. V gene TRBV25-1 combines with J gene TRBJ2-3, with TRBD1 matching 7 bases. Losses at the gene ends were 7 bases for V and 3 bases for J; bases not matched to a gene: 4. The CDR3 sequence is 13 residues long. Germline V gene sequence: CDR1 MGHDK, CDR2 SYGVNS. CDR3 bases: TGTGCCAGCAAGGACAGGCAGACAGATACGCAGTATTTT. Translation gives CASKDRQTDTQYF.

In this sample, this clone turned up a few times. This chain links TRBV5-1 with TRBJ2-7, with D possibly being TRBD1 (6 bases). The CDR3 has 14 residues. CDR1 and CDR2 (germline): SGHRS, YFSETQ. V dropped 5 bases and J dropped 2 bases, with 14 bases sitting between them. CDR3 region: CASSGQPSTYEQYF. The CDR3, as DNA: TGCGCCAGCAGTGGACAGCCATCAACCTACGAGCAGTACTTC.

This chain links TRBV7-8 with TRBJ1-6, with D unresolved. V was shortened by 4 bases and J by 7 bases, with 14 bases between the two germline ends. Germline CDR1 SGHVS, CDR2 FQNEAQ. CDR3 length: 15 amino acids. In nucleotides, the CDR3 is TGTGCCAGCAGCTCAATGGAGAGTCCGAATTCACCCCTCCACTTT. It translates to CASSSMESPNSPLHF.

The CDR3 bases are TGTGCCAGCAGTAGACAGGGGGCAGAAAACTATGGCTACACCTTC. Protein sequence: CASSRQGAENYGYTF. The chain is built from TRBV6-1 and TRBJ1-2; 10 positions match TRBD1. V trimming: 5 bases; J trimming: 2 bases; junction bases outside the gene matches: 5. This CDR3 is 15 amino acids long. Per germline, CDR1 MNHNS and CDR2 SASEGT.

The genes are TRBV4-2 and TRBJ2-1; TRBD2 might be the D (6 bases). The V and J ends lost 1 base and 5 bases respectively, with 12 bases between them. The germline V gene has CDR1 LGHNA and CDR2 YNFKEQ. The CDR3 has 15 amino acids. Here the CDR3 reads CASSQGEGGDNEQFF. DNA of the CDR3: TGTGCCAGCAGCCAAGGAGAAGGAGGGGACAATGAGCAGTTCTTC.

This clone came up a few times. The rearrangement uses TRBV23-1 and TRBJ1-2; D perhaps matches TRBD1 (5 bases). TRBV23-1 is classed as an ORF, of uncertain function. The V end was cut by 0 bases, the J end by 8 bases, with 25 bases between. This CDR3 comprises 18 residues. CDR3 sequence reads: CASSQSGGGGPWSVGYTF. The CDR3 DNA follows: TGCGCCAGCAGTCAATCGGGCGGGGGGGGTCCGTGGTCAGTAGGCTACACCTTC.

The table lists this clone with a few counts. V gene TRBV12-5 combines with J gene TRBJ2-5, with 12 bases identical to TRBD2. Germline loops: CDR1 LGHNT, CDR2 FRNRAP. This CDR3 region has 17 residues. Trimming took 0 bases from V and 5 from J; bases not matched to a gene: 7. The CDR3 loop is CASGLVRTSGNYETQYF. CDR3 DNA sequence: TGTGCTAGTGGTTTGGTACGGACTAGCGGGAACTATGAGACCCAGTACTTC.

This clone was picked up a small number of times. V is TRBV6-1 and J is TRBJ1-2, with D unclear. V lost 6 bases and J lost 5, with 13 bases in between. The CDR3 totals 13 residues. In germline, CDR1 is MNHNS, CDR2 SASEGT. The CDR3: CASSAREGYGYTF. In nucleotides, the CDR3 is TGTGCCAGCAGCGCACGGGAAGGGTATGGCTACACCTTC.

The V gene is TRBV7-9, the J gene TRBJ1-5; D not resolved. The CDR3 sequence is 13 residues long. Trimming took off 5 bases at V and 2 bases at J, with 7 bases between the two ends. Germline V gives CDR1 SEHNR, CDR2 FQNEAQ (reference sequence). This CDR3 is CASSQIGNQPQHF. The CDR3 DNA reads TGTGCCAGCAGCCAGATTGGCAATCAGCCCCAGCATTTT.

The J gene is TRBJ2-1, the V gene TRBV9; D is unresolved. V was cut by 1 base and J by 3 bases, with 8 bases left in between. CDR1 is SGDLS, CDR2 YYNGEE, per germline. This CDR3 is built from 14 residues. The CDR3 bases are TGTGCCAGCAGCGTACTGGCTAGCTACAATGAGCAGTTCTTC. Translating gives CASSVLASYNEQFF.

A few counts support this clone. V is TRBV7-2 and J is TRBJ1-2; D gene uncertain. Germline lookup yields CDR1 SGHTA and CDR2 FQGNSA. The ends were cut back, 1 base at V and 2 bases at J, with 8 bases in the middle. The CDR3 is made up of 14 amino acids. The CDR3 sequence: CASSLVPTNYGYTF. The CDR3 nucleotides read TGTGCCAGCAGCTTAGTACCTACGAACTATGGCTACACCTTC. The full variable domain, in which reference TRBV7-2 and TRBJ1-2 provide the parts outside the CDR3, is GAGVSQSPSNKVTEKGKDVELRCDPISGHTALYWYRQSLGQGLEFLIYFQGNSAPDKSGLPSDRFSAERTGGSVSTLTIQRTQQEDSAVYLCASSLVPTNYGYTFGSGTRLTVV.

J is TRBJ2-1 and V is TRBV5-1; TRBD2 matches 9 bases. The J segment lost 0 bases and the V segment lost 6 bases, leaving 7 bases of the junction unmatched. The CDR3 consists of 16 residues. Germline V gives CDR1 SGHRS, CDR2 YFSETQ. The CDR3 nucleotides are TGCGCCAGCAAGTCTAGCGGGGCCTCCTCCTACAATGAGCAGTTCTTC. This codes for CASKSSGASSYNEQFF.

The rearrangement joins TRBV14 to TRBJ2-3, with a possible D match to TRBD2 (7 bases). The CDR3 is made up of 13 amino acids. Germline V gene lookup returns CDR1 SGHDN and CDR2 FVKESK. Trimming removed 6 bases from V and 7 bases from J, with 14 bases in between. CDR3 DNA sequence: TGTGCCAGCAGTCCGGGGGGCAGTTATACGCAGTATTTT. Encoded protein: CASSPGGSYTQYF.

The V gene is TRBV30, the J gene TRBJ1-1; D not resolved. V was trimmed by 0 bases and J by 6 bases, leaving 5 bases between them. This CDR3 is 11 amino acids long. CDR1 and CDR2 (germline): GTSNPN, SVGIG (reference sequence). CDR3 sequence (DNA): TGTGCCTGGAGTGTACTGGCTGAAGCTTTCTTT. Translating gives CAWSVLAEAFF.

This clone has a handful of counts. The V call is TRBV4-1, the J call TRBJ1-1; 7 nucleotides align to TRBD1. Germline assignment: CDR1 MGHRA and CDR2 YSYEKL. The CDR3 extends over 17 amino acids. V lost 1 base, J lost 7 bases, and 15 bases stayed unmatched. CDR3 DNA sequence: TGCGCCAGCAGCCAAGCGCCCGTCTTGACAGGGAGACTTGAAGCTTTCTTT. Protein product: CASSQAPVLTGRLEAFF.

The J gene is TRBJ1-2, the V gene TRBV7-2; D might be TRBD1 (5 bases). CDR3 length equals 13 residues. Germline lookup yields CDR1 SGHTA and CDR2 FQGNSA. Trimming left V 1 base short and J 5 bases short, with 8 bases between. CDR3 nucleotide sequence: TGTGCCAGCAGCTTAGACAGGTCATATGGCTACACCTTC. Its translation is CASSLDRSYGYTF.

This clone was counted between two and nine times. This chain links TRBV5-1 with TRBJ2-7, with TRBD2 matching over 8 bases. The germline CDR1 and CDR2 sequences are SGHRS and YFSETQ. The J segment lost 5 bases and the V segment lost 0 bases, leaving 7 bases of the junction unmatched. The CDR3 covers 15 residues. The CDR3, as DNA: TGCGCCAGCAGCTTGGACGGGAGGGCCTGGAACGAGCAGTACTTC. Protein product: CASSLDGRAWNEQYF.

The chain joins TRBV4-1 to TRBJ2-4; D may be TRBD2 (5 bases). Trimming took 1 base from V and 0 from J, leaving 13 bases between them. Germline V gives CDR1 MGHRA, CDR2 YSYEKL. CDR3 size: 17 residues. The CDR3 nucleotides are TGCGCCAGCAGCCAAGTCCCCGGGGTACTAGCCAAAAACATTCAGTACTTC. Protein: CASSQVPGVLAKNIQYF.

The chain combines TRBV5-4 with TRBJ2-7, with TRBD1 matching 9 bases. Trimming took 6 bases from V and 5 from J; bases not matched to a gene: 9. The CDR3 is 14 residues long. Germline V gene data show CDR1 as SGHNT and CDR2 as YYREEE (reference sequence). Here the CDR3 reads CASKGGQGRNEQYF. The CDR3 DNA is TGTGCCAGCAAGGGTGGACAGGGGAGAAACGAGCAGTACTTC. The whole variable domain, remainder taken from reference TRBV5-4 and TRBJ2-7, is ETGVTQSPTHLIKTRGQQVTLRCSSQSGHNTVSWYQQALGQGPQFIFQYYREEENGRGNFPPRFSGLQFPNYSSELNVNALELDDSALYLCASKGGQGRNEQYFGPGTRLTVT.

With respect to this clone: This CDR3 is also generated by other DNA sequences in the sample. This chain joins TRBV5-1 and TRBJ2-5, with TRBD1 identical over 12 bases. The V gene's germline CDR1 is SGHRS and CDR2 YFSETQ. This CDR3 has 15 amino acids. Trimming at V came to 0 bases and at J to 5 bases, leaving 2 bases not matched to a gene. Here the CDR3 reads CASSLGDRGLETQYF. In DNA form, the CDR3 reads TGCGCCAGCAGCTTGGGGGACAGGGGGCTTGAGACCCAGTACTTC.

The chain uses TRBV2 and TRBJ2-6, with a tentative D call TRBD2 (5 bases). Trimming left V 11 bases short and J 0 bases short, with 17 bases between. CDR3 length equals 16 residues. The germline V gene encodes CDR1 SNHLY and CDR2 FYNNEI. Written as DNA, the CDR3 is TGTGCCTTACAAACGGGGTCCATCTCTGGGGCCAACGTCCTGACTTTC. Translation gives CALQTGSISGANVLTF.

In this sample, this clone turned up many times. This chain links TRBV29-1 with TRBJ2-1; D not certain. This CDR3 is 10 amino acids long. Trimming removed 7 bases from V and 5 bases from J, with 6 bases in between. In germline, CDR1 is SQVTM, CDR2 ANQGSEA. The CDR3 DNA follows: TGCAGCGGTGGCCACAATGAGCAGTTCTTC. It specifies CSGGHNEQFF.

V is TRBV30 and J is TRBJ2-5, with a weak D call TRBD2 (6 bases). The CDR3 has 13 amino acids. V dropped 1 base and J dropped 0 bases, with 6 bases sitting between them. Germline V CDR1 and CDR2: GTSNPN, SVGIG (reference sequence). DNA for the CDR3: TGTGCCTGGAGTGGGGACTACCAAGAGACCCAGTACTTC. This codes for CAWSGDYQETQYF.

This clone came up a few times. This chain uses TRBV9 with TRBJ2-2, with D perhaps TRBD1 (6 bases). V lost 0 bases and J lost 5, with 11 bases in between. Germline V gene lookup returns CDR1 SGDLS and CDR2 YYNGEE. The CDR3 is 15 amino acids. The CDR3 DNA reads TGTGCCAGCAGCGTAGGACATACAGGGACCGGGGAGCTGTTTTTT. Protein product: CASSVGHTGTGELFF. The full variable domain, its missing parts supplied by reference TRBV9 and TRBJ2-2, is DSGVTQTPKHLITATGQRVTLRCSPRSGDLSVYWYQQSLDQGLQFLIQYYNGEERAKGNILERFSAQQFPDLHSELNLSSLELGDSALYFCASSVGHTGTGELFFGEGSRLTVL.

CDR3 sequence (DNA): TGTGCCAGCAGCCAGACACCTGGAAACACCATATATTTT. It encodes CASSQTPGNTIYF. The chain carries TRBV7-8 and TRBJ1-3; no clear D gene. The germline CDR1 and CDR2 sequences are SGHVS and FQNEAQ. Between the trimmed V and J ends, which lost 5 bases and 2 bases, there was a span of 7 bases. The CDR3 covers 13 residues.

This clone appeared a few times. The same CDR3 also results from other DNA sequences found in this sample. In DNA form, the CDR3 reads TGCGCCAGCAGCTTGGCCGGGGGTCAAGAGACCCAGTACTTC. Its protein is CASSLAGGQETQYF. This chain connects TRBV5-1 to TRBJ2-5; tentatively, D is TRBD2 (6 bases). CDR1 and CDR2 (germline): SGHRS, YFSETQ. This CDR3 contains 14 residues. The ends were cut back, 0 bases at V and 2 bases at J, with 8 bases in the middle.

The chain joins TRBV6-4 to TRBJ1-6; D gene ambiguous. This CDR3 is built from 14 residues. Per the germline V gene, CDR1 is MRHNA and CDR2 is SNTAGT. V was pared by 6 bases and J by 6 bases, with 12 bases between. CDR3 loop: CASRASGGNSPLHF. Written as DNA, the CDR3 is TGTGCCAGCAGGGCGTCGGGTGGTAATTCACCCCTCCACTTT.

This clone was found many times. V usage is TRBV7-9 and J usage is TRBJ2-7; D is perhaps TRBD1 (6 bases). V gave up 6 bases and J gave up 3 bases, with 12 bases separating them. The CDR3 is 13 amino acids. CDR1 and CDR2 from the germline V gene are SEHNR and FQNEAQ (reference sequence). The CDR3: CASSSGQNYEQYF. DNA for the CDR3: TGTGCCAGCAGTTCAGGACAGAACTACGAGCAGTACTTC.

This rearrangement joins TRBV28 to TRBJ2-7; 9 nucleotides line up with TRBD1. The CDR3 loop spans 13 amino acids. The ends lost 11 bases at V and 6 bases at J; junction bases unmatched: 11. Looked up from germline, CDR1 is MDHEN and CDR2 is SYDVKM. Here the CDR3 reads CAGREQGAPEQYF. DNA for the CDR3: TGTGCCGGCCGGGAACAGGGGGCGCCCGAGCAGTACTTC.

The rearrangement links TRBV27 to TRBJ1-2; D gene uncertain. Trimming cost V 3 bases and J 4 bases, with 9 bases left between them. Germline CDR1 reads MNHEY; CDR2 reads SMNVEV (reference sequence). The CDR3 extends over 13 amino acids. The CDR3 DNA follows: TGTGCCAGCAGTTTGGTGTCAGGCTATGGCTACACCTTC. Residues: CASSLVSGYGYTF.